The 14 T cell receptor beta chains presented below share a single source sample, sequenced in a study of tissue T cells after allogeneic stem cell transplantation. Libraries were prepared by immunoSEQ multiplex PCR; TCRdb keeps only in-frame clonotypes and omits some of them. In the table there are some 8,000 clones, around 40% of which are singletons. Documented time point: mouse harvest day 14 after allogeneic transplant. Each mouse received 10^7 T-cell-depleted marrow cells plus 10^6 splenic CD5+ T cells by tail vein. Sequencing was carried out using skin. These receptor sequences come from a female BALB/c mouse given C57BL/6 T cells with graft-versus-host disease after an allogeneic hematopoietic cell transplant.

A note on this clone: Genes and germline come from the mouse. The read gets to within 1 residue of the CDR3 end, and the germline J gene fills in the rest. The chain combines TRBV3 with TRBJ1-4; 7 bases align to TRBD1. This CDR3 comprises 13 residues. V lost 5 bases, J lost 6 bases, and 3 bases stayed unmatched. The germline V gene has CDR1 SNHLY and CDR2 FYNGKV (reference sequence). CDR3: CASSPQGYERLFF. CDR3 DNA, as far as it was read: TGTGCCAGCAGCCCACAGGGGTACGAAAGATTATTT.

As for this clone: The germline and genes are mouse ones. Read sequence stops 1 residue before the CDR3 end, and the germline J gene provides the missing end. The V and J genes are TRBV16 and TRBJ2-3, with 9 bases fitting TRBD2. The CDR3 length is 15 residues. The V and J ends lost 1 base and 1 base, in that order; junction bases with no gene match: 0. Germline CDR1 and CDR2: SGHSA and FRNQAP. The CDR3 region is CASSLAGGGAETLYF. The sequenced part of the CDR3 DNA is TGTGCAAGCAGCTTAGCTGGGGGGGGTGCAGAAACGCTGTAT.

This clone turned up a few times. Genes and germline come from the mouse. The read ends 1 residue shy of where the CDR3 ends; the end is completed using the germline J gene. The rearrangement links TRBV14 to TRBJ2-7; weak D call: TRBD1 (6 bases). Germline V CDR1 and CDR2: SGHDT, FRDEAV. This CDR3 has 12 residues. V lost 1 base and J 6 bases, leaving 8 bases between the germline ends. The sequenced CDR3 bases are TGTGCCAGCAGTTTCGGCAGGGGTGAACAGTAC. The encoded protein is CASSFGRGEQY. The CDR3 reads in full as CASSFGRGEQYF.

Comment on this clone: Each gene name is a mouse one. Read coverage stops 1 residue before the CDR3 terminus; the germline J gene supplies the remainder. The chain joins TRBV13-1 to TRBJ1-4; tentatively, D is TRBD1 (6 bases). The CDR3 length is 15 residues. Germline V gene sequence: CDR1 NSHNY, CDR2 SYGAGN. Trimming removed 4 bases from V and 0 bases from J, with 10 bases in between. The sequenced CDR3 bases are TGTGCCAGCAGTCTACAGGGAATTTCCAACGAAAGATTATTT. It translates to CASSLQGISNERLF. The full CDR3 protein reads CASSLQGISNERLFF. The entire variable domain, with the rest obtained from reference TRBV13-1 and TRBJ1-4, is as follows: EAAVTQSPRNKVTVTGGNVTLSCRQTNSHNYMYWYRQDTGHGLRLIHYSYGAGNLRIGDVPDGYKATRTTQEDFFLLLELASPSQTSLYFCASSLQGISNERLFFGHGTKLSVL.

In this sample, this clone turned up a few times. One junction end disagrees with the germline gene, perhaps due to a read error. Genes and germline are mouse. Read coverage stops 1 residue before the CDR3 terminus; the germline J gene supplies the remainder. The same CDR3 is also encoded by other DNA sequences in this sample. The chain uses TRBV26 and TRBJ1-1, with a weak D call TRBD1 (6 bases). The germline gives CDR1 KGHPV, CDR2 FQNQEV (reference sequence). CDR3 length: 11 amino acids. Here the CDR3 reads CASSRDTEVFF. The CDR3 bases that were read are TGTGCCAGCAGCCGGGACACCGAAGTCTTC.

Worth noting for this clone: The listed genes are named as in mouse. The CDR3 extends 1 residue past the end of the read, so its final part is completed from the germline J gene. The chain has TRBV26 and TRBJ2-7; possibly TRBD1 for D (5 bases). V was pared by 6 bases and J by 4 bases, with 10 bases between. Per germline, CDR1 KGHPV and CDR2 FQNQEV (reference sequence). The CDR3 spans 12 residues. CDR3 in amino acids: CASSPDRYEQYF. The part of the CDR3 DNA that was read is TGTGCCAGCAGCCCCGACAGATATGAACAGTAC.

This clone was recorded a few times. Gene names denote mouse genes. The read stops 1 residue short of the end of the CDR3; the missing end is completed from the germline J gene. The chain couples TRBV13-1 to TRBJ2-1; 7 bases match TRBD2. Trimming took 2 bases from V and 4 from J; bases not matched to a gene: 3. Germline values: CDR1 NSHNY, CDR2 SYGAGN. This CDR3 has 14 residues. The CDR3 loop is CASSEMGGYAEQFF. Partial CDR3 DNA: TGTGCCAGCAGTGAGATGGGGGGATATGCTGAGCAGTTC.

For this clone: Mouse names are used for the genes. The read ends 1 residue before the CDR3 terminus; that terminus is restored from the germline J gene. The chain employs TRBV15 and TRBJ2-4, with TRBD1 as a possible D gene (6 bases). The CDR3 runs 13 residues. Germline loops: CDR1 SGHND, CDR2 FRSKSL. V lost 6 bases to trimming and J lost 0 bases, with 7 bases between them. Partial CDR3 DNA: TGTGCCAGCAGAACAGGGAGTCAAAACACCTTGTAC. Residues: CASRTGSQNTLY. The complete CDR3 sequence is CASRTGSQNTLYF.

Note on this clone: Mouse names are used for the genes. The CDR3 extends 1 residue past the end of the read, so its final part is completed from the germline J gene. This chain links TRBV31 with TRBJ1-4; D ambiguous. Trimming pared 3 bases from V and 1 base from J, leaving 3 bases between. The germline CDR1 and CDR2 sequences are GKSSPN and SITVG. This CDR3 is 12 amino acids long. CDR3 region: CAWSHSNERLFF. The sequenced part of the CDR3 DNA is TGTGCCTGGAGCCATTCCAACGAAAGATTATTT.

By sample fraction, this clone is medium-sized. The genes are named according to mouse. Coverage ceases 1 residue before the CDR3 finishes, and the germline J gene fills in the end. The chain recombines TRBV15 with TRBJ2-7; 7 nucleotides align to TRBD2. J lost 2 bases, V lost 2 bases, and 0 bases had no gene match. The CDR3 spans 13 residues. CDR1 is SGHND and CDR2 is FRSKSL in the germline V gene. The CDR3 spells CASSLLGAYEQYF. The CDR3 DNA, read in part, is TGTGCCAGCAGTTTACTGGGGGCCTATGAACAGTAC. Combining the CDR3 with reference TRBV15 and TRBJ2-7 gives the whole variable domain DAGVTQTPRHEVAEKGQTIILKCEPVSGHNDLFWYRQTKIQGLELLSYFRSKSLMEDGGAFKDRFKAEMLNSSFSTLKIQPTEPKDSAVYLCASSLLGAYEQYFGPGTRLTVL.

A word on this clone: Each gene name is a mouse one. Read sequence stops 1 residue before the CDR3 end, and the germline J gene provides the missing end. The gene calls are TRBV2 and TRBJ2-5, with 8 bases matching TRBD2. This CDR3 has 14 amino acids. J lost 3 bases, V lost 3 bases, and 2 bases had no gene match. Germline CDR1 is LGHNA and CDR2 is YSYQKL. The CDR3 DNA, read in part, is TGTGCCAGCAGCCACGACTGGGGACAAGACACCCAGTAC. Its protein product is CASSHDWGQDTQY. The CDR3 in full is CASSHDWGQDTQYF.

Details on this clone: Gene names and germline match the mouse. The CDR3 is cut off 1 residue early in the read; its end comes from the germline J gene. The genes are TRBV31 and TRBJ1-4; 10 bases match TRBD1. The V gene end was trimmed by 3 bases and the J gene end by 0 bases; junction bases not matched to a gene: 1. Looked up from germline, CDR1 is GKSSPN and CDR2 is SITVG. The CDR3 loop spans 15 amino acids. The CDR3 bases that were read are TGTGCCTGGAGGGACAGGGGGGTTTCCAACGAAAGATTATTT. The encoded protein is CAWRDRGVSNERLF. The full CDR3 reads CAWRDRGVSNERLFF.

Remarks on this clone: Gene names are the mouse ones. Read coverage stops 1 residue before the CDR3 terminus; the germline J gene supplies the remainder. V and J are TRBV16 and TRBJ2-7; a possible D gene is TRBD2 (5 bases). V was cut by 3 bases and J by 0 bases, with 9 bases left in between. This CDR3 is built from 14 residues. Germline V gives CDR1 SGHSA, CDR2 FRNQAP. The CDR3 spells CASSLMGSSYEQYF. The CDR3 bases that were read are TGTGCAAGCAGCTTGATGGGGAGCTCCTATGAACAGTAC.

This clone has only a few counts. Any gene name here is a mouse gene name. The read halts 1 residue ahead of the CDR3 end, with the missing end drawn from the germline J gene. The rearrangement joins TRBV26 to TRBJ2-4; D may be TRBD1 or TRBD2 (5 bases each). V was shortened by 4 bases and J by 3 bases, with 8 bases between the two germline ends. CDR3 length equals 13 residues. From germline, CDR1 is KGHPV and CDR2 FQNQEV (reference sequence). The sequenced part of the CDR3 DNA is TGTGCCAGCAGTCCGAGGGGCCAAAACACCTTGTAC. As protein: CASSPRGQNTLY. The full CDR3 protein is CASSPRGQNTLYF.